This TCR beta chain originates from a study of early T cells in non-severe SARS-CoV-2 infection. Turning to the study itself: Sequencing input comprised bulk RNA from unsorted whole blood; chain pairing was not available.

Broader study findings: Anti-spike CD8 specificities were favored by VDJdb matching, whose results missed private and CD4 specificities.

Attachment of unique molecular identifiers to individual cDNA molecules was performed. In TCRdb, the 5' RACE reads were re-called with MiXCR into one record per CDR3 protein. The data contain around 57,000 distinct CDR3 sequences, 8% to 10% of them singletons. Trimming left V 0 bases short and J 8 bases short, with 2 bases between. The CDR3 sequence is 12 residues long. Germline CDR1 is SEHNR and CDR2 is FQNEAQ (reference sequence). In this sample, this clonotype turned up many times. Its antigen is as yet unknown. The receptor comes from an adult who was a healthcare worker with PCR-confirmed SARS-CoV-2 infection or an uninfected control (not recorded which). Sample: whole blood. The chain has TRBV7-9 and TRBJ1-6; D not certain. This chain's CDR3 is CASSLADSPLHF. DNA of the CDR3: TGTGCCAGCAGCTTAGCGGATTCACCCCTCCACTTT.